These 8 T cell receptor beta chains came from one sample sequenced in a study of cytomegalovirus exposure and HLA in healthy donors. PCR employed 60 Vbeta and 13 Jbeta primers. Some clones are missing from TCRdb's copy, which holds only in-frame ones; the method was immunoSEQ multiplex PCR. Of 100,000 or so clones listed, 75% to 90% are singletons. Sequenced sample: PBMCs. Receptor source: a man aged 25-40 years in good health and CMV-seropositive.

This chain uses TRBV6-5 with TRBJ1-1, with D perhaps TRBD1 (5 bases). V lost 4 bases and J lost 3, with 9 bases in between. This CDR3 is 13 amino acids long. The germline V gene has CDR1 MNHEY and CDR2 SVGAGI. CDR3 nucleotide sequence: TGTGCCAGCAGTTGGGGCAAGTACACTGAAGCTTTCTTT. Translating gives CASSWGKYTEAFF.

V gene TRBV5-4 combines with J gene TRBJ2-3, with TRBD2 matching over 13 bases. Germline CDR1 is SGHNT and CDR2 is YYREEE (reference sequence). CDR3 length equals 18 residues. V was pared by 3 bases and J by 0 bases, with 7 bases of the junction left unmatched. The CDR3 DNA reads TGTGCCAGCAGCTCTACTAGCGGGGGGGCCCGCAGCACAGATACGCAGTATTTT. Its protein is CASSSTSGGARSTDTQYF. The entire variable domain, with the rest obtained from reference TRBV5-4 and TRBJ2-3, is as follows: ETGVTQSPTHLIKTRGQQVTLRCSSQSGHNTVSWYQQALGQGPQFIFQYYREEENGRGNFPPRFSGLQFPNYSSELNVNALELDDSALYLCASSSTSGGARSTDTQYFGPGTRLTVL.

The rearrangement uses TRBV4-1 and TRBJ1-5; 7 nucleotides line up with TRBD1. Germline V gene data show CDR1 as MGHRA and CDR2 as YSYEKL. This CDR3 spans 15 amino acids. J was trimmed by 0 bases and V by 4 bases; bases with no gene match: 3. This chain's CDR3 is CASSPQGYSNQPQHF. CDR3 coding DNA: TGCGCCAGCAGCCCACAGGGGTATAGCAATCAGCCCCAGCATTTT.

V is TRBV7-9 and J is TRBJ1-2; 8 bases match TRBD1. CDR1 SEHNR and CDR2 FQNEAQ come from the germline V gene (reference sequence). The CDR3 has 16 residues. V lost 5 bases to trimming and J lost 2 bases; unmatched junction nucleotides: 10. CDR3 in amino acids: CASSPVSRGPNYGYTF. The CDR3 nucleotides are TGTGCCAGCAGCCCCGTAAGCAGGGGGCCCAACTATGGCTACACCTTC.

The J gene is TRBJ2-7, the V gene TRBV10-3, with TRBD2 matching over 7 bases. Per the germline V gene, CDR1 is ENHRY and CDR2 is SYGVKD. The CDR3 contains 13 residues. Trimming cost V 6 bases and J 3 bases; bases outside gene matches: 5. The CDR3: CAISSAGVYEQYF. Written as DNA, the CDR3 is TGTGCCATCAGCTCGGCGGGGGTCTACGAGCAGTACTTC.

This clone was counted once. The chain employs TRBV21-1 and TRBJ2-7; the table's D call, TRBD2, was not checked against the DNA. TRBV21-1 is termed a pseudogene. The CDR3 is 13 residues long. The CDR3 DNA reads TGTGCCAGCAGCACCCACGAAGTCGGTGAGCAGTACTTC. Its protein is CASSTHEVGEQYF.

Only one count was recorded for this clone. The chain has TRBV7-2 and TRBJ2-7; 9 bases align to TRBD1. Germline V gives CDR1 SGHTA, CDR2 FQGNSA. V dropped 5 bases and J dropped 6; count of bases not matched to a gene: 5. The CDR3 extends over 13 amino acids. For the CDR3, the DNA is TGTGCCAGCAGCATGGACAGGGGCCCCGAGCAGTACTTC. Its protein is CASSMDRGPEQYF.

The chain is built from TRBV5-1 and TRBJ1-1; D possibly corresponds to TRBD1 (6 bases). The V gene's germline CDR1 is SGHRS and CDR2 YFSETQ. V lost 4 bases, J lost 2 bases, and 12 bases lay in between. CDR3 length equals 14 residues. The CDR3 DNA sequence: TGCGCCAGCAGCGGGGGGGGGCTAAACACTGAAGCTTTCTTT. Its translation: CASSGGGLNTEAFF. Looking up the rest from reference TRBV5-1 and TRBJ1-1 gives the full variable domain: KAGVTQTPRYLIKTRGQQVTLSCSPISGHRSVSWYQQTPGQGLQFLFEYFSETQRNKGNFPGRFSGRQFSNSRSEMNVSTLELGDSALYLCASSGGGLNTEAFFGQGTRLTVV.